The T cell receptor (beta chain) described here comes from a study of technical replicates of blood from several donors. This clone was picked up one time. Germline CDR1 is MNHEY and CDR2 is SMNVEV (reference sequence). This CDR3 contains 14 residues. Trimming cost V 4 bases and J 4 bases; bases outside gene matches: 5. Repertoires were generated with immunoSEQ multiplex PCR, while TCRdb's copy carries only in-frame clones and drops some. The top ten clones hold around 4.9% of a sample with about 61,000 clones, more than 70% of them seen once. Sequenced: PBMCs. The chain couples TRBV27 to TRBJ1-2; 8 positions match TRBD1. This TCR came from a human donor in good health. Some clones in this sample may be carry-over from other donors' samples. The CDR3 protein is CASSSAGTGYGYTF. As DNA, the CDR3 is TGTGCCAGCAGTTCAGCCGGGACAGGCTATGGCTACACCTTC.